What follows are 19 T cell receptor beta chains derived from one specimen sequenced in a study of CD8+ T cells in alopecia areata. Extracted from the samples, RNA was reverse transcribed into cDNA to serve as the sequencing template. TCRdb's copy holds only in-frame clones and misses some; the assay was immunoSEQ multiplex PCR. The sample lists 75,000 to 100,000 clones, nearly 45% occurring once. The specimen sequenced was CD4+ T cells sorted from blood. These receptor sequences come from a human donor with alopecia areata.

J is TRBJ1-6 and V is TRBV29-1, with D tentatively TRBD1 (5 bases). CDR3 size: 13 residues. Trimming shortened V by 6 bases and J by 9 bases, and 15 bases separated the two germline ends. The germline V gene encodes CDR1 SQVTM and CDR2 ANQGSEA. This CDR3 reads CSVGEGSGSPLHF. The DNA of the CDR3 is TGCAGCGTGGGGGAGGGAAGTGGTTCACCCCTCCACTTT. Variable domain in full (rest from reference TRBV29-1 and TRBJ1-6): SAVISQKPSRDICQRGTSLTIQCQVDSQVTMMFWYRQQPGQSLTLIATANQGSEATYESGFVIDKFPISRPNLTFSTLTVSNMSPEDSSIYLCSVGEGSGSPLHFGNGTRLTVT.

The chain employs TRBV29-1 and TRBJ2-5, with 11 bases identical to TRBD2. V trimming: 4 bases; J trimming: 4 bases; junction bases outside the gene matches: 5. The CDR3 sequence is 14 residues long. The germline V gene encodes CDR1 SQVTM and CDR2 ANQGSEA. The CDR3 is CSVASLAGGETQYF. Written as DNA, the CDR3 is TGCAGCGTTGCTAGTCTAGCGGGAGGAGAGACCCAGTACTTC. The entire variable domain, with the rest obtained from reference TRBV29-1 and TRBJ2-5, is as follows: SAVISQKPSRDICQRGTSLTIQCQVDSQVTMMFWYRQQPGQSLTLIATANQGSEATYESGFVIDKFPISRPNLTFSTLTVSNMSPEDSSIYLCSVASLAGGETQYFGPGTRLLVL.

The chain has TRBV2 and TRBJ2-5, with 7 bases matching TRBD2. J gave up 2 bases and V 6 bases, and 6 bases lay outside the gene matches. The CDR3 covers 14 residues. The germline CDR1 and CDR2 sequences are SNHLY and FYNNEI. CDR3 protein: CASSVREEQETQYF. The CDR3 DNA follows: TGTGCCAGCAGCGTCCGGGAGGAGCAAGAGACCCAGTACTTC.

This rearrangement joins TRBV29-1 to TRBJ2-1; 11 nucleotides agree with TRBD2. V lost 7 bases and J lost 6; bases outside the gene matches: 8. The CDR3 consists of 14 residues. The germline V gene has CDR1 SQVTM and CDR2 ANQGSEA. The CDR3 here is CSAQGLAERNEQFF. CDR3 bases: TGCAGCGCCCAGGGACTAGCGGAACGCAATGAGCAGTTCTTC.

CDR3 sequence (DNA): TGTGCCAGCAGGGTCGCAGATACGCAGTATTTT. It is translated as CASRVADTQYF. The rearrangement joins TRBV2 to TRBJ2-3; D gene unclear. The V gene's germline CDR1 is SNHLY and CDR2 FYNNEI. V lost 6 bases and J lost 4, with 5 bases in between. The CDR3 sequence is 11 residues long.

The chain is built from TRBV27 and TRBJ1-6; the match to TRBD1 covers 8 bases. V was pared by 4 bases and J by 10 bases, with 6 bases of the junction left unmatched. The CDR3 covers 14 residues. The germline V gene encodes CDR1 MNHEY and CDR2 SMNVEV (reference sequence). The CDR3 spells CASSSRQGRSPLHF. The DNA of the CDR3 is TGTGCCAGCAGTTCTCGACAGGGGAGGTCACCCCTCCACTTT.

This clone has just one count. This chain uses TRBV5-1 with TRBJ2-3; 11 bases agree with TRBD1. Trimming cost V 4 bases and J 4 bases; bases outside gene matches: 2. The germline CDR1 and CDR2 sequences are SGHRS and YFSETQ. The CDR3 length is 14 residues. CDR3 bases: TGCGCCAGCAGCGTGGGACAGGGGGCAGATACGCAGTATTTT. It encodes CASSVGQGADTQYF. Variable domain in full (rest from reference TRBV5-1 and TRBJ2-3): KAGVTQTPRYLIKTRGQQVTLSCSPISGHRSVSWYQQTPGQGLQFLFEYFSETQRNKGNFPGRFSGRQFSNSRSEMNVSTLELGDSALYLCASSVGQGADTQYFGPGTRLTVL.

In this sample, this clone turned up a few times. V is TRBV2 and J is TRBJ1-1, with D possibly matching TRBD1 (5 bases). Trimming left V 4 bases short and J 7 bases short, with 10 bases between. Germline V CDR1 and CDR2: SNHLY, FYNNEI. The CDR3 is 12 residues long. CDR3 sequence reads: CASSVQGVEAFF. The DNA for the CDR3 is TGTGCCAGCAGTGTCCAGGGTGTTGAAGCTTTCTTT.

In its sample, this clone was seen a few times. This chain joins TRBV7-9 and TRBJ1-2; D is unclear. Trimming took 4 bases from V and 4 from J, leaving 7 bases between them. CDR3 length: 12 amino acids. The germline CDR1 and CDR2 sequences are SEHNR and FQNEAQ (reference sequence). CDR3 in DNA: TGTGCCAGCAGCTCAGAGGTCTATGGCTACACCTTC. Translating gives CASSSEVYGYTF.

This clone was seen more than once but under ten times. J is TRBJ2-3 and V is TRBV29-1; 7 positions agree with TRBD2. CDR3 size: 13 residues. The ends lost 7 bases at V and 2 bases at J; junction bases unmatched: 6. The germline V gene has CDR1 SQVTM and CDR2 ANQGSEA. The CDR3 loop is CSADRGDTDTQYF. CDR3 nucleotide sequence: TGCAGCGCGGACCGGGGGGACACAGATACGCAGTATTTT.

The rearrangement uses TRBV11-3 and TRBJ2-2; D call uncertain. Trimming pared 6 bases from V and 5 bases from J, leaving 4 bases between. The CDR3 extends over 11 amino acids. The germline gives CDR1 SGHNT, CDR2 YENEEA. CDR3 nucleotides: TGTGCCAGCAGTGTAACCGGGGAGCTGTTTTTT. Translation: CASSVTGELFF.

This clone was seen a few times. This chain connects TRBV23-1 to TRBJ1-1; D unclear. TRBV23-1 is sorted into the ORF group, with uncertain function. This CDR3 comprises 11 residues. With 2 bases removed from V and 7 bases from J, the gap between germline ends came to 5 bases. The CDR3 DNA sequence: TGCGCCAGCAGTCAACCCGTTGAAGCTTTCTTT. Its translation is CASSQPVEAFF.

The CDR3: CSVGKSERYGYTF. The CDR3 DNA is TGCAGCGTTGGTAAATCGGAGCGCTATGGCTACACCTTC. This chain joins TRBV29-1 and TRBJ1-2; D is ambiguous. The CDR3 is 13 amino acids. V dropped 4 bases and J dropped 4 bases, with 13 bases sitting between them. CDR1 is SQVTM, CDR2 ANQGSEA, per germline. Full variable domain (missing parts from reference TRBV29-1 and TRBJ1-2): SAVISQKPSRDICQRGTSLTIQCQVDSQVTMMFWYRQQPGQSLTLIATANQGSEATYESGFVIDKFPISRPNLTFSTLTVSNMSPEDSSIYLCSVGKSERYGYTFGSGTRLTVV.

This rearrangement joins TRBV28 to TRBJ2-7; tentatively, D is TRBD2 (7 bases). There are 13 residues in the CDR3. The V gene's germline CDR1 is MDHEN and CDR2 SYDVKM. The V gene lost 9 bases and the J gene lost 4 bases, with 16 bases spanning the gap. DNA for the CDR3: TGTGCCAGTACCAAAGGGGGGGCTTACGAGCAGTACTTC. Translating gives CASTKGGAYEQYF.

The gene calls are TRBV23-1 and TRBJ1-4; D remains ambiguous. TRBV23-1 is annotated as an ORF whose role is uncertain. The CDR3 totals 14 residues. V lost 7 bases, J lost 0 bases, and 9 bases lay in between. DNA of the CDR3: TGCGCCAGCACCTCAGGTTCAACTAATGAAAAACTGTTTTTT. Protein: CASTSGSTNEKLFF.

The chain is built from TRBV4-1 and TRBJ2-5; a weak D match, TRBD1 (6 bases). V lost 1 base and J 5 bases, leaving 14 bases between the germline ends. CDR1 is MGHRA and CDR2 is YSYEKL in the germline V gene. The CDR3 covers 15 residues. The CDR3 bases are TGCGCCAGCAGCCAAGCCCCGGGACATTCGGAGACCCAGTACTTC. Amino acids: CASSQAPGHSETQYF.

This clone was recorded a few times. V and J are TRBV29-1 and TRBJ1-1; the match to TRBD1 covers 7 bases. After removal of 6 bases from V and 0 bases from J, the junction contained 4 bases not matched to a gene. Germline CDR1 SQVTM, CDR2 ANQGSEA. CDR3 length equals 13 residues. This chain's CDR3 is CSVTGTVNTEAFF. The CDR3 DNA is TGCAGCGTGACCGGGACAGTGAACACTGAAGCTTTCTTT.

J is TRBJ2-7 and V is TRBV29-1; 7 nucleotides agree with TRBD2. Trimming at V came to 4 bases and at J to 4 bases, leaving 10 bases not matched to a gene. Germline values: CDR1 SQVTM, CDR2 ANQGSEA. The CDR3 runs to 14 residues. The CDR3 loop is CSVVRNSGPYEQYF. CDR3 coding DNA: TGCAGCGTTGTTCGCAATAGCGGGCCATACGAGCAGTACTTC.

This clone appeared a few times. This chain links TRBV29-1 with TRBJ2-1, with D maybe TRBD2 (6 bases). With 2 bases removed from V and 11 bases from J, the gap between germline ends came to 16 bases. Germline lookup yields CDR1 SQVTM and CDR2 ANQGSEA. The CDR3 consists of 13 residues. CDR3 DNA sequence: TGCAGCGTTGAAATCTCTAGCGCCCATCAGCAGTTCTTC. This sequence encodes CSVEISSAHQQFF.